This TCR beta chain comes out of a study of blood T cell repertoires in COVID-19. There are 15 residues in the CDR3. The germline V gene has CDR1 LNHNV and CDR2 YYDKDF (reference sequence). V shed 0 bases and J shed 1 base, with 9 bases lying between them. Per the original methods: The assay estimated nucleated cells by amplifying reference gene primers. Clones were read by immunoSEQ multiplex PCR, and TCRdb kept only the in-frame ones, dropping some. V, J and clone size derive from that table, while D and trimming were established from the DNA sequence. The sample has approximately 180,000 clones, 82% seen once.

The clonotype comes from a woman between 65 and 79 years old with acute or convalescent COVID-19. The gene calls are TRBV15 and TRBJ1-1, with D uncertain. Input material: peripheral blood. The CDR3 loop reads CATSREAIENTEAFF. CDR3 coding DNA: TGTGCCACCAGCAGAGAGGCAATCGAGAACACTGAAGCTTTCTTT.